Below are 2 T cell receptor beta chains sequenced from a single sample in a study of identical twins (dated by TCRdb to about 2016). Receptor amplification or capture employed 5' RACE. The instrument was an Illumina HiSeq 2000. TCRdb ran its own pipeline on the public reads, namely fastp trimming at Q25 and MiXCR clone calling, and kept in-frame beta chains. Every entry covers one CDR3 protein and lists the most common genes and DNA from its rows. For this sample there are about 480,000 distinct CDR3 sequences; around 14% appear just once. The ten largest make up about 0.52% of the sample. These data were also reused for a study on yellow fever vaccine responses in identical twins.

The sample consisted of CD4+ T cells sorted from blood. Receptors were obtained from a young woman in good health.

V is TRBV2 and J is TRBJ2-5; 8 bases line up with TRBD1. CDR3 length equals 15 residues. From germline, CDR1 is SNHLY and CDR2 FYNNEI. The J segment lost 0 bases and the V segment lost 6 bases, leaving 6 bases of the junction unmatched. The CDR3: CASRVRTGYQETQYF. CDR3 nucleotides: TGTGCCAGCAGAGTCCGGACAGGGTACCAAGAGACCCAGTACTTC.

CDR3 in amino acids: CASSQVLSVGELFF. As DNA, the CDR3 is TGCGCCAGCAGCCAAGTTTTGAGCGTAGGGGAGCTGTTTTTT. The chain recombines TRBV4-3 with TRBJ2-2; D gene unclear. The CDR3 length is 14 residues. The germline V gene encodes CDR1 LGHNA and CDR2 YSLEER. The V end lost 1 base, the J end lost 8 bases, and 11 bases lay between the germline ends.